This TCR beta chain was recovered during a study of PD-1 blockade in classical Hodgkin lymphoma. Each patient relapsed following autologous stem cell transplantation, and prior brentuximab vedotin exposure differed. Assay: immunoSEQ multiplex PCR; the TCRdb copy retains only in-frame clones and omits some. There are 90,000 to 120,000 clones in the sample; roughly nine tenths occur only once, and about 20% lies in the top ten. The sample was peripheral blood mononuclear cells (PBMCs), taken before the second cycle of nivolumab. This TCR was sampled from a human donor with classical Hodgkin lymphoma.

Written as DNA, the CDR3 is TGTGCCTGGAGTGTGGGAGTCTTTAGGGACCAAGAGACCCAGTACTTC. It specifies CAWSVGVFRDQETQYF. This chain uses TRBV30 with TRBJ2-5; tentatively, D is TRBD2 (5 bases). Germline lookup yields CDR1 GTSNPN and CDR2 SVGIG (reference sequence). CDR3 length: 16 residues. V was shortened by 0 bases and J by 0 bases, with 14 bases between the two germline ends.